The 31 T cell receptor beta chains in this list originate from one sample, sequenced in a study of blood T cells in healthy people across ages. Combining a sample-barcoded 5' primer with a J-beta primer mix, a second PCR ran for roughly 6 to 11 cycles. TCRdb passed the 5' RACE reads through MiXCR, listing each CDR3 protein once. The data hold about 680,000 distinct CDR3 sequences, with approximately 50% observed a single time. Sequencing was performed on blood. These receptors were collected from a woman in her sixties in good health.

The rearrangement links TRBV7-9 to TRBJ2-3; TRBD2 agrees at 8 bases. V lost 5 bases to trimming and J lost 6 bases; unmatched junction nucleotides: 16. CDR3 length: 17 amino acids. The germline V gene encodes CDR1 SEHNR and CDR2 FQNEAQ (reference sequence). CDR3 region: CASSPGREVTISDTQYF. In DNA, the CDR3 is TGTGCCAGCAGCCCCGGGAGGGAAGTCACAATTTCGGATACGCAGTATTTT. Full variable domain (outside the CDR3, taken from reference TRBV7-9 and TRBJ2-3): DTGVSQNPRHKITKRGQNVTFRCDPISEHNRLYWYRQTLGQGPEFLTYFQNEAQLEKSRLLSDRFSAERPKGSFSTLEIQRTEQGDSAMYLCASSPGREVTISDTQYFGPGTRLTVL.

The gene calls are TRBV29-1 and TRBJ1-1, with 7 bases that match TRBD1. The CDR3 consists of 13 residues. J gave up 3 bases and V 6 bases, and 7 bases lay outside the gene matches. Per germline, CDR1 SQVTM and CDR2 ANQGSEA. CDR3 sequence (DNA): TGCAGCGTGGGGGGACAGTCGGACACTGAAGCTTTCTTT. Translated, it gives CSVGGQSDTEAFF.

V is TRBV5-1 and J is TRBJ2-3; D gene uncertain. Trimming removed 0 bases at V and 1 base at J, with 12 bases between. This CDR3 is built from 16 residues. CDR1 and CDR2 from the germline V gene are SGHRS and YFSETQ. The CDR3 DNA is TGCGCCAGCAGCTTGGGACCGGCAGTGGGCACAGATACGCAGTATTTT. Translated: CASSLGPAVGTDTQYF. Together with reference TRBV5-1 and TRBJ2-3, the CDR3 gives the full variable domain: KAGVTQTPRYLIKTRGQQVTLSCSPISGHRSVSWYQQTPGQGLQFLFEYFSETQRNKGNFPGRFSGRQFSNSRSEMNVSTLELGDSALYLCASSLGPAVGTDTQYFGPGTRLTVL.

The V gene is TRBV11-2, the J gene TRBJ1-1; tentative D call: TRBD1 (5 bases). The germline V and J ends were trimmed by 1 base and 5 bases, with 14 bases remaining between them. Germline V gives CDR1 SGHAT, CDR2 FQNNGV. The CDR3 is made up of 15 amino acids. CDR3: CASSLGSGIPTEAFF. The CDR3 region has the DNA TGTGCCAGCAGCTTAGGGTCAGGGATTCCGACTGAAGCTTTCTTT.

This clonotype was seen only a few times. The chain employs TRBV20-1 and TRBJ2-7, with D tentatively TRBD1 (7 bases). Germline V lookup: CDR1 DFQATT, CDR2 SNEGSKA (reference sequence). This CDR3 has 14 residues. V lost 6 bases, J lost 6 bases, and 21 bases lay in between. The CDR3 sequence: CSASAGTANLEQYF. CDR3 bases: TGCAGTGCCAGTGCGGGGACAGCTAATCTCGAGCAGTACTTC.

Note on this clonotype: A much larger clonotype is one base distant, so this may be a read error. The chain has TRBV29-1 and TRBJ2-7; the D call may be TRBD1 or TRBD2 (6 bases each). The J call may be in error: the DNA end matches TRBJ2-5 better. This CDR3 comprises 13 residues. Germline-derived CDR1 and CDR2 are SQVTM and ANQGSEA. Here the CDR3 DNA reads TGCAGCGTTGCAAGGGGGGCACGAGCGACCCAGTACTTC. Translation: CSVARGARATQYF.

For this clonotype: The junction shows a germline mismatch at one end, possibly a read error. The chain couples TRBV20-1 to TRBJ2-7; 10 nucleotides align to TRBD1. From germline, CDR1 is DFQATT and CDR2 SNEGSKA (reference sequence). This CDR3 is 13 amino acids long. In DNA form, the CDR3 reads TGCAGTGCACGACAGGGGGCTGTGGACGAGCAGCACTTC. Its protein is CSARQGAVDEQHF.

Note on this clonotype: A read error may be the cause here, since a much bigger clone is one base away. DNA for the CDR3: TGTACCACCAGCAGAGGAAGATCCCAGGCCGAGCAGTACTTC. It is translated as CTTSRGRSQAEQYF. This chain links TRBV15 with TRBJ2-7, with D uncertain. Per germline, CDR1 LNHNV and CDR2 YYDKDF (reference sequence). The CDR3 sequence is 14 residues long.

The V gene is TRBV7-9, the J gene TRBJ2-3, with D possibly TRBD1 on 5 matching bases. CDR1 is SEHNR and CDR2 is FQNEAQ in the germline V gene (reference sequence). Trimming removed 0 bases from V and 5 bases from J, with 12 bases in between. This CDR3 spans 15 amino acids. The CDR3: CASSLAGFREDTQYF. CDR3 coding DNA: TGTGCCAGCAGCTTAGCCGGATTCAGGGAAGATACGCAGTATTTT.

This clonotype was observed a few times. This sequence joins TRBV11-1 and TRBJ2-1, with TRBD2 identical over 7 bases. The germline CDR1 and CDR2 sequences are SGHAT and FQDESV (reference sequence). V trimming: 5 bases; J trimming: 7 bases; junction bases outside the gene matches: 8. The CDR3 sequence is 14 residues long. The CDR3: CASSPRGSGNEQFF. In DNA, the CDR3 is TGTGCCAGCAGCCCCCGCGGTAGCGGGAATGAGCAGTTCTTC.

The chain joins TRBV6-1 to TRBJ2-5; TRBD2 matches 7 bases. CDR3 size: 12 residues. Looked up from germline, CDR1 is MNHNS and CDR2 is SASEGT. Trimming cost V 4 bases and J 9 bases; bases outside gene matches: 5. CDR3 protein: CASSGRSGAQYF. CDR3 nucleotide sequence: TGTGCCAGCAGTGGACGCAGCGGGGCCCAGTACTTC.

The gene calls are TRBV7-2 and TRBJ2-1; D could derive from TRBD1 or TRBD2 (5 bases each). The J call is uncertain, as TRBJ2-7 better fits the DNA end. Looked up from germline, CDR1 is SGHTA and CDR2 is FQGNSA. CDR3 length: 14 residues. The CDR3 protein is CASSGTGSDNEQYF. As DNA, the CDR3 is TGTGCCAGCAGCGGGACCGGGTCCGACAATGAGCAGTACTTC.

This clonotype was observed a handful of times. This chain joins TRBV6-1 and TRBJ2-3; 13 nucleotides line up with TRBD2. V lost 5 bases, J lost 6 bases, and 8 bases stayed unmatched. Germline CDR1 is MNHNS and CDR2 is SASEGT. CDR3 length equals 16 residues. This CDR3 is CASSKGTSGIVDTQYF. The CDR3 DNA is TGTGCCAGCAGTAAAGGGACTAGCGGGATTGTGGATACGCAGTATTTT.

The CDR3 nucleotides read TGTGCCAGCAGCCCCAGGGCTCTCTTGGGGGGTGGCTACACCTTC. Encoded protein: CASSPRALLGGGYTF. The V call is TRBV3-1, the J call TRBJ1-2; D is perhaps TRBD1 (5 bases). The CDR3 sequence is 15 residues long. V was trimmed by 4 bases and J by 7 bases, leaving 19 bases between them. Germline lookup yields CDR1 LGHDT and CDR2 YNNKEL (reference sequence).

The sample holds a few counts of this clonotype. The rearrangement uses TRBV29-1 and TRBJ1-2; D gene uncertain. The ends were cut back, 3 bases at V and 3 bases at J, with 8 bases in the middle. Germline V gene sequence: CDR1 SQVTM, CDR2 ANQGSEA. The CDR3 covers 12 residues. CDR3 bases: TGCAGCGTTGAGTCCCGAGACTATGGCTACACCTTC. It encodes CSVESRDYGYTF. The full variable domain, in which reference TRBV29-1 and TRBJ1-2 provide the parts outside the CDR3, is SAVISQKPSRDICQRGTSLTIQCQVDSQVTMMFWYRQQPGQSLTLIATANQGSEATYESGFVIDKFPISRPNLTFSTLTVSNMSPEDSSIYLCSVESRDYGYTFGSGTRLTVV.

With regard to this clonotype: Being one base from a much bigger clone, this may be a read error. The rearrangement links TRBV4-2 to TRBJ2-7; 8 bases align to TRBD1. This CDR3 has 15 amino acids. Looked up from germline, CDR1 is LGHNA and CDR2 is YNFKEQ. V lost 1 base to trimming and J lost 3 bases; unmatched junction nucleotides: 5. Here the CDR3 reads CASSQGGTGDYEQYF. CDR3 DNA: TGTGCCAGCAGCCAAGGTGGGACAGGAGACTACGAGCAGTACTTC.

This rearrangement joins TRBV5-1 to TRBJ2-1; D remains ambiguous. Trimming cost V 2 bases and J 6 bases, with 15 bases left between them. This CDR3 is built from 15 residues. Germline assignment: CDR1 SGHRS and CDR2 YFSETQ. CDR3 coding DNA: TGCGCCAGCAGCTTCCTGCCCCGAGTTGGCAATGAGCAGTTCTTC. Amino acid sequence: CASSFLPRVGNEQFF.

V is TRBV11-2 and J is TRBJ2-3, with D tentatively TRBD1 (5 bases). This CDR3 has 15 amino acids. CDR1 SGHAT and CDR2 FQNNGV come from the germline V gene. V was trimmed by 4 bases and J by 0 bases, leaving 11 bases between them. The CDR3 spells CASSSTGPSTDTQYF. The CDR3 DNA is TGTGCCAGCAGCTCTACAGGTCCTAGCACAGATACGCAGTATTTT. Drawing the rest from reference TRBV11-2 and TRBJ2-3, the complete variable domain is EAGVAQSPRYKIIEKRQSVAFWCNPISGHATLYWYQQILGQGPKLLIQFQNNGVVDDSQLPKDRFSAERLKGVDSTLKIQPAKLEDSAVYLCASSSTGPSTDTQYFGPGTRLTVL.

The V gene is TRBV20-1, the J gene TRBJ2-3; D is tentatively TRBD1 or TRBD2 (6 bases each). Germline-derived CDR1 and CDR2 are DFQATT and SNEGSKA (reference sequence). Between the trimmed V and J ends, which lost 6 bases and 8 bases, there was a span of 12 bases. This CDR3 has 11 residues. The CDR3 nucleotides are TGCAGTGCGTTTGAGGGGGGTACGCAGTATTTT. It specifies CSAFEGGTQYF.

The J gene is TRBJ2-3, the V gene TRBV20-1, with D perhaps matching TRBD2 (5 bases). The CDR3 consists of 11 residues. The germline V gene encodes CDR1 DFQATT and CDR2 SNEGSKA (reference sequence). Trimming removed 5 bases from V and 3 bases from J, with 6 bases in between. The CDR3 bases are TGCAGTGCTCTAGCTACAGATACGCAGTATTTT. Translating gives CSALATDTQYF.

This CDR3 is CASRIVDSYEGQFF. CDR3 coding DNA: TGTGCCAGCCGAATCGTGGACTCCTATGAAGGGCAGTTCTTC. J is TRBJ2-1 and V is TRBV28, with D possibly being TRBD2 (5 bases). The V end lost 8 bases, the J end lost 12 bases, and 23 bases lay between the germline ends. Looked up from germline, CDR1 is MDHEN and CDR2 is SYDVKM. The CDR3 contains 14 residues.

V and J are TRBV7-2 and TRBJ2-7; either TRBD1 or TRBD2 may supply D (5 bases each). V shed 5 bases and J shed 3 bases, with 20 bases lying between them. The CDR3 has 16 residues. CDR1 is SGHTA, CDR2 FQGNSA, per germline. This CDR3 is CASSPRGRVGFYEQYF. The CDR3 DNA sequence: TGTGCCAGCAGCCCCCGGGGCAGGGTAGGGTTCTACGAGCAGTACTTC. The full variable domain, with the rest looked up from reference TRBV7-2 and TRBJ2-7, is GAGVSQSPSNKVTEKGKDVELRCDPISGHTALYWYRQSLGQGLEFLIYFQGNSAPDKSGLPSDRFSAERTGGSVSTLTIQRTQQEDSAVYLCASSPRGRVGFYEQYFGPGTRLTVT.

This clonotype appeared a few times. This chain's CDR3 is CASSLSLDSAYGYTF. The DNA for the CDR3 is TGTGCCAGCAGCTTATCCCTAGACAGCGCCTATGGCTACACCTTC. The chain links TRBV11-2 to TRBJ1-2; the D gene is possibly TRBD1 (5 bases). Trimming removed 2 bases at V and 4 bases at J, with 14 bases between. The CDR3 has 15 amino acids. Germline lookup yields CDR1 SGHAT and CDR2 FQNNGV.

The rearrangement joins TRBV7-2 to TRBJ1-6; D perhaps matches TRBD1 (5 bases). The V gene lost 5 bases and the J gene lost 6 bases, with 11 bases spanning the gap. From germline, CDR1 is SGHTA and CDR2 FQGNSA. This CDR3 region has 14 residues. The CDR3 DNA follows: TGTGCCAGCAGCATCGGGACGGGTAATTCACCCCTCCACTTT. It translates to CASSIGTGNSPLHF.

This clonotype was counted only a few times. This sequence joins TRBV5-1 and TRBJ2-7; 8 positions match TRBD1. CDR1 is SGHRS, CDR2 YFSETQ, per germline. Losses at the gene ends were 5 bases for V and 0 bases for J; bases not matched to a gene: 7. CDR3 length: 15 residues. The CDR3 spells CASRLMTGASYEQYF. CDR3 nucleotide sequence: TGCGCCAGCAGACTAATGACAGGGGCCTCCTACGAGCAGTACTTC. The full variable domain, rest sourced from reference TRBV5-1 and TRBJ2-7, is KAGVTQTPRYLIKTRGQQVTLSCSPISGHRSVSWYQQTPGQGLQFLFEYFSETQRNKGNFPGRFSGRQFSNSRSEMNVSTLELGDSALYLCASRLMTGASYEQYFGPGTRLTVT.

Of note for this clonotype: Germline is not matched at one junction end, which may reflect a read error. The chain carries TRBV5-6 and TRBJ2-4; TRBD1 agrees at 8 bases. The J call could be wrong; TRBJ2-7 is a better fit for the DNA end. CDR1 SGHDT and CDR2 YYEEEE come from the germline V gene. CDR3 length equals 14 residues. This CDR3 reads CTSSAETGVYEQYF. As DNA, the CDR3 is TGTACCAGCAGCGCCGAGACAGGGGTTTACGAGCAGTACTTC.

This clonotype appeared many times. The chain carries TRBV7-2 and TRBJ2-4, with 13 positions matching TRBD2. The CDR3 extends over 15 amino acids. CDR1 SGHTA and CDR2 FQGNSA come from the germline V gene. The trim removed 4 bases at V and 8 bases at J, leaving 5 bases unmatched. CDR3 in amino acids: CASSSDTSGRDIQYF. CDR3 nucleotide sequence: TGTGCCAGCAGCTCAGACACTAGCGGGAGGGACATTCAGTACTTC. Filled out from reference TRBV7-2 and TRBJ2-4, the complete variable domain reads GAGVSQSPSNKVTEKGKDVELRCDPISGHTALYWYRQSLGQGLEFLIYFQGNSAPDKSGLPSDRFSAERTGGSVSTLTIQRTQQEDSAVYLCASSSDTSGRDIQYFGAGTRLSVL.

The rearrangement uses TRBV2 and TRBJ2-4, with TRBD2 identical over 7 bases. The V gene's germline CDR1 is SNHLY and CDR2 FYNNEI. Unmatched junction bases numbered 16, after V lost 7 bases and J lost 13 bases. The length of the CDR3 is 14 residues. DNA of the CDR3: TGTGCCAGCAAGGCGGGAGAGGTCCCCAATGAGCAGTACTTC. Translation gives CASKAGEVPNEQYF.

This clonotype has more than one count but fewer than ten. The genes are TRBV29-1 and TRBJ2-7; TRBD2 aligns across 7 bases. This CDR3 region has 15 residues. In germline, CDR1 is SQVTM, CDR2 ANQGSEA. Trimming at V came to 3 bases and at J to 1 base, leaving 9 bases not matched to a gene. CDR3 region: CSVDLLRGKSYEQYF. The CDR3 DNA follows: TGCAGCGTTGACCTCCTGCGGGGGAAATCCTACGAGCAGTACTTC.

V usage is TRBV10-3 and J usage is TRBJ2-7; the D is unclear. Germline CDR1 and CDR2: ENHRY and SYGVKD. The V end was cut by 2 bases, the J end by 0 bases, with 5 bases between. The CDR3 consists of 13 residues. CDR3 sequence (DNA): TGTGCCATCAGTGAGCACAGCTCCTACGAGCAGTACTTC. Encoded protein: CAISEHSSYEQYF.

This chain links TRBV2 with TRBJ1-1; D gene unclear. The CDR3 extends over 14 amino acids. Germline V lookup: CDR1 SNHLY, CDR2 FYNNEI. V was pared by 4 bases and J by 0 bases, with 9 bases between. The CDR3 region has the DNA TGTGCCAGCAGTGTATACATGTTGAACACTGAAGCTTTCTTT. Its protein is CASSVYMLNTEAFF.